Below are 24 T cell receptor beta chains sequenced from a single sample in a study of CD8+ T cells in alopecia areata. Using CD4, CD8alpha, NKG2D, NKG2ACE and other markers, pooled cutaneous lymph node cells were sorted. Following RNA extraction, reverse transcription yielded cDNA that acted as the sequencing template. Here immunoSEQ multiplex PCR was the method, and the copy in TCRdb shows in-frame clones only, minus some. The table lists around 290,000 clones, with no singletons. Sequencing was performed on CD4+ T cells sorted from a lymph node. The receptor source for this set is a C3H/HeJ mouse with alopecia areata. Mouse strain MHC haplotype: H2-k.

For this clone: These gene names are mouse names. The read gets to within 4 residues of the CDR3 end, and the germline J gene fills in the rest. The chain uses TRBV13-3 and TRBJ2-1; 11 bases are shared with TRBD2. The V and J ends lost 3 bases and 0 bases, in that order; junction bases with no gene match: 5. This CDR3 is 17 amino acids long. Germline CDR1 is NNHDY and CDR2 is SYVADS. The part of the CDR3 DNA that was read is TGTGCCAGCAGTGGAAGACTGGGGGGGTATAACTATGCT. Amino acid sequence: CASSGRLGGYNYA. The entire CDR3 sequence reads CASSGRLGGYNYAEQFF.

In this sample, this clone turned up a few times. Each gene name is a mouse one. Partial CDR3 DNA: TGTGCCAGCGATGGGACAGGGGATAACACA. Translating gives CASDGTGDNT. The entire CDR3 reads CASDGTGDNTEVFF. This rearrangement joins TRBV13-1 to TRBJ1-1, with 10 bases identical to TRBD1. The read terminates 4 residues before the CDR3 end, so the remaining end is supplied by the germline J gene. The trim removed 7 bases at V and 2 bases at J, leaving 5 bases unmatched. The CDR3 is 14 residues long. Germline CDR1 NSHNY, CDR2 SYGAGN.

This clone has more than one count but fewer than ten. Mouse gene names and germline throughout. The read ends 4 residues before the CDR3 terminus; that terminus is restored from the germline J gene. The gene calls are TRBV1 and TRBJ1-1; D remains ambiguous. The CDR3 is made up of 11 amino acids. The germline V gene has CDR1 NSQYPW and CDR2 LRSPGD (reference sequence). CDR3 bases read: TGCACCTGCAGTGCAGGGGGA. It is translated as CTCSAGG. The whole CDR3 reads CTCSAGGEVFF.

Notes on this clone: The gene names given are mouse names. The read gets to within 4 residues of the CDR3 end, and the germline J gene fills in the rest. This chain links TRBV19 with TRBJ1-1, with D unresolved. Trimming stripped 6 bases from V and 3 bases from J, with 9 bases between. The CDR3 consists of 12 residues. Germline lookup yields CDR1 FNHDT and CDR2 SITEND (reference sequence). CDR3 amino acids: CASTMRDTEVFF. The CDR3 bases that were read are TGTGCCAGCACCATGAGGGACACA.

This clone was detected a few times. The listed genes are named as in mouse. Incomplete CDR3 DNA: TGTGCCTGGAGTCTGGGACAGGGTGCGCCC. It encodes CAWSLGQGAP. The CDR3 reads in full as CAWSLGQGAPLYF. This sequence joins TRBV31 and TRBJ1-6; 9 nucleotides align to TRBD1. The CDR3 end is not reached by the read, which stops 3 residues before it; the germline J gene fills it in. TRBJ1-6 is identified as an open reading frame with a role that is uncertain. Per the germline V gene, CDR1 is GKSSPN and CDR2 is SITVG. The V gene end was trimmed by 0 bases and the J gene end by 11 bases; junction bases not matched to a gene: 2. The CDR3 extends over 13 amino acids.

A few counts support this clone. Here the gene names and germline are mouse. Sequencing ends 4 residues short of the CDR3 end; the germline J gene provides the rest. V and J are TRBV14 and TRBJ2-5, with D perhaps matching TRBD1 (6 bases). The CDR3 length is 14 residues. The germline V gene encodes CDR1 SGHDT and CDR2 FRDEAV. V lost 4 bases, J lost 3 bases, and 12 bases lay in between. The CDR3 loop reads CASSLGTHQDTQYF. The CDR3 bases that were read are TGTGCCAGCAGTCTAGGGACACATCAAGAC. Full variable domain (rest looked up from reference TRBV14 and TRBJ2-5): EAGVTQSPRYAVLQEGQAVSFWCDPISGHDTLYWYQQPRDQGPQLLVYFRDEAVIDNSQLPSDRFSAVRPKGTNSTLKIQSAKQGDTATYLCASSLGTHQDTQYFGPGTRLLVL.

This clone was found many times. Mouse gene names and germline throughout. The read comes to an end 4 residues before the CDR3 does, leaving the germline J gene to fill in the end. Other DNA sequences from this sample encode an identical CDR3 as well. The J gene is TRBJ1-2, the V gene TRBV13-1, with D possibly TRBD1 on 6 matching bases. The CDR3 loop spans 13 amino acids. Germline CDR1 is NSHNY and CDR2 is SYGAGN. Trimming removed 3 bases from V and 1 base from J, with 7 bases in between. The sequenced CDR3 bases are TGTGCCAGCAGTGCGGACAGAAACTCC. It encodes CASSADRNS. In full, the CDR3 is CASSADRNSDYTF.

This clone was picked up a small number of times. The gene names given are mouse names. The read comes to an end 4 residues before the CDR3 does, leaving the germline J gene to fill in the end. The chain links TRBV31 to TRBJ2-1, with D possibly matching TRBD2 (6 bases). CDR1 GKSSPN and CDR2 SITVG come from the germline V gene. The CDR3 is 11 amino acids. Incomplete CDR3 DNA: TGTGCCTGCCTCGACTGGGCT. Translating it yields CACLDWA. The full CDR3 protein is CACLDWAEQFF. The full variable domain, in which reference TRBV31 and TRBJ2-1 provide the parts outside the CDR3, is AQTIHQWPVAEIKAVGSPLSLGCTIKGKSSPNLYWYWQATGGTLQQLFYSITVGQVESVVQLNLSASRPKDDQFILSTEKLLLSHSGFYLCACLDWAEQFFGPGTRLTVL.

A word on this clone: The genes and germline here are from mouse. The read ends 4 residues shy of where the CDR3 ends; the end is completed using the germline J gene. J is TRBJ2-7 and V is TRBV19; 10 bases line up with TRBD1. Germline CDR1 and CDR2: FNHDT and SITEND (reference sequence). Unmatched junction bases numbered 2, after V lost 6 bases and J lost 2 bases. CDR3 size: 13 residues. CDR3 DNA, as far as it was read: TGTGCCAGCACCGGGACAGGGGCCTAT. Protein: CASTGTGAY. The whole CDR3 protein reads CASTGTGAYEQYF. Looking up the rest from reference TRBV19 and TRBJ2-7 gives the full variable domain: GGIITQTPKFLIGQEGQKLTLKCQQNFNHDTMYWYRQDSGKGLRLIYYSITENDLQKGDLSEGYDASREKKSSFSLTVTSAQKNEMAVFLCASTGTGAYEQYFGPGTRLTVL.

This clone has a handful of counts. Gene names refer to mouse genes. Sequencing ends 4 residues short of the CDR3 end; the germline J gene provides the rest. The V gene is TRBV5, the J gene TRBJ2-1; 8 bases line up with TRBD1. V was pared by 2 bases and J by 4 bases, with 4 bases of the junction left unmatched. CDR1 and CDR2 (germline): LGHNA, YNLKQL (reference sequence). There are 15 residues in the CDR3. The sequenced CDR3 bases are TGTGCCAGCAGCCAAAGAGGACAGGGATATGCT. It is translated as CASSQRGQGYA. The complete CDR3 sequence is CASSQRGQGYAEQFF.

Concerning this clone: Mouse gene names and germline throughout. CDR3 DNA, as far as it was read: TGTGCCAGCAGTGTTGGGGATAACTATGCT. Protein product: CASSVGDNYA. The entire CDR3 is CASSVGDNYAEQFF. The gene calls are TRBV13-1 and TRBJ2-1; perhaps TRBD2 as D (5 bases). The read comes to an end 4 residues before the CDR3 does, leaving the germline J gene to fill in the end. CDR3 length: 14 amino acids. The V gene's germline CDR1 is NSHNY and CDR2 SYGAGN. V gave up 3 bases and J gave up 0 bases, with 7 bases separating them.

This clone was counted a few times. Gene names are mouse gene names. The CDR3 is cut off 4 residues early in the read; its end comes from the germline J gene. Other DNA sequences from this sample encode an identical CDR3 as well. The genes are TRBV1 and TRBJ2-4, with 8 bases lining up with TRBD1. This CDR3 has 16 amino acids. Germline values: CDR1 NSQYPW, CDR2 LRSPGD (reference sequence). V dropped 1 base and J dropped 0; count of bases not matched to a gene: 3. CDR3: CTCSAGQGASQNTLYF. CDR3 bases read: TGCACCTGCAGTGCAGGGCAGGGGGCTAGTCAAAAC.

This clone appeared a few times. Genes here carry mouse names. The CDR3 is cut off 3 residues early in the read; its end comes from the germline J gene. Other DNA sequences in the same sample also yield this CDR3. The genes are TRBV1 and TRBJ1-6, with a weak D call TRBD1 (5 bases). TRBJ1-6 is an open reading frame whose function is uncertain. This CDR3 is 16 amino acids long. Trimming stripped 0 bases from V and 3 bases from J, with 9 bases between. Germline V lookup: CDR1 NSQYPW, CDR2 LRSPGD (reference sequence). The part of the CDR3 DNA that was read is TGCACCTGCAGTGCAGATCGGGGGGTCTATAATTCGCCC. Translated, it gives CTCSADRGVYNSP. The complete CDR3 reads CTCSADRGVYNSPLYF.

This clone has more than one count but fewer than ten. All gene names here are mouse names. The CDR3 end is not reached by the read, which stops 4 residues before it; the germline J gene fills it in. The same CDR3 also results from other DNA sequences found in this sample. The J gene is TRBJ2-5, the V gene TRBV13-1; a possible D gene is TRBD1 (6 bases). In germline, CDR1 is NSHNY, CDR2 SYGAGN. CDR3 length: 13 amino acids. The DNA read from the CDR3 is TGTGCCAGCAGTGATGTAGGGGGAGAC. Residues: CASSDVGGD. The full-length CDR3 reads as CASSDVGGDTQYF.

Regarding this clone: Genes here carry mouse names. The read ends 4 residues early relative to the CDR3; the germline J gene fills the gap. This chain joins TRBV17 and TRBJ2-4, with 10 bases fitting TRBD2. V dropped 5 bases and J dropped 0; count of bases not matched to a gene: 5. This CDR3 spans 16 amino acids. Germline CDR1 MNHDT, CDR2 YYDKIL. The CDR3 sequence is CASSPGLGPSQNTLYF. The CDR3 bases that were read are TGTGCTAGCAGTCCGGGACTGGGGCCGAGTCAAAAC. The entire variable domain, with the rest obtained from reference TRBV17 and TRBJ2-4, is as follows: DTTVKQNPRYKLARVGKPVNLICSQTMNHDTMYWYQKKPNQAPKLLLFYYDKILNREADTFEKFQSSRPNNSFCSLYIGSAGLEYSAMYLCASSPGLGPSQNTLYFGAGTRLSVL.

There are many counts of this clone. The gene names given are mouse names. The CDR3 extends 4 residues past the end of the read, so its final part is completed from the germline J gene. The V and J genes are TRBV17 and TRBJ2-2, with 9 bases aligning to TRBD1. The germline gives CDR1 MNHDT, CDR2 YYDKIL. This CDR3 contains 17 residues. The ends lost 0 bases at V and 5 bases at J; junction bases unmatched: 7. The CDR3 bases that were read are TGTGCTAGCAGTAGAGATTGGGACAGGGTGAAGACCGGG. It specifies CASSRDWDRVKTG. The whole CDR3 sequence is CASSRDWDRVKTGQLYF.

This clone was recorded a few times. All gene names here are mouse names. The CDR3 extends 4 residues past the end of the read, so its final part is completed from the germline J gene. V usage is TRBV13-1 and J usage is TRBJ2-1; D not resolved. The CDR3 loop spans 14 amino acids. CDR1 is NSHNY and CDR2 is SYGAGN in the germline V gene. Trimming cost V 2 bases and J 0 bases, with 6 bases left between them. CDR3 region: CASSDRNNYAEQFF. The CDR3 DNA, read in part, is TGTGCCAGCAGTGACAGGAATAACTATGCT.

Note on this clone: Gene names and germline match the mouse. The read ends 4 residues early relative to the CDR3; the germline J gene fills the gap. This chain connects TRBV5 to TRBJ2-5, with 7 bases identical to TRBD2. Germline V gene sequence: CDR1 LGHNA, CDR2 YNLKQL (reference sequence). Trimming at V came to 0 bases and at J to 0 bases, leaving 6 bases not matched to a gene. The CDR3 has 17 amino acids. The CDR3 sequence: CASSQDWLGVNQDTQYF. Incomplete CDR3 DNA: TGTGCCAGCAGCCAAGATTGGCTGGGGGTTAACCAAGAC.

The sample holds a few counts of this clone. Germline and genes: mouse. The read gets to within 4 residues of the CDR3 end, and the germline J gene fills in the rest. The V gene is TRBV19, the J gene TRBJ2-1; a weak D match, TRBD2 (7 bases). V lost 0 bases and J lost 2, with 12 bases in between. CDR3 size: 16 residues. Germline CDR1 FNHDT, CDR2 SITEND (reference sequence). The part of the CDR3 DNA that was read is TGTGCCAGCAGTATAGCTACCGGGGGGCACTATGCT. Residues: CASSIATGGHYA. The full CDR3 reads CASSIATGGHYAEQFF.

This clone was counted between two and nine times. Gene names denote mouse genes. From the germline J gene comes the end of the CDR3, since the read stops 4 residues before it. The chain uses TRBV19 and TRBJ2-3, with 10 bases matching TRBD2. V lost 5 bases to trimming and J lost 0 bases; unmatched junction nucleotides: 6. Germline assignment: CDR1 FNHDT and CDR2 SITEND (reference sequence). The CDR3 has 16 amino acids. The DNA read from the CDR3 is TGTGCCAGCAGACCCGGACTGGGGGAGAGTGCAGAA. Protein product: CASRPGLGESAE. In full, the CDR3 reads CASRPGLGESAETLYF.

Only a few counts were recorded for this clone. These gene names are mouse names. The CDR3 extends 4 residues past the end of the read, so its final part is completed from the germline J gene. The V gene is TRBV5, the J gene TRBJ2-2, with 8 bases fitting TRBD2. Germline V gene sequence: CDR1 LGHNA, CDR2 YNLKQL (reference sequence). The CDR3 extends over 14 amino acids. V lost 0 bases to trimming and J lost 6 bases; unmatched junction nucleotides: 0. This chain's CDR3 is CASSQEGGPGQLYF. The covered CDR3 bases are TGTGCCAGCAGCCAAGAGGGGGGGCCCGGG.

This clone was counted a few times. Genes and germline come from the mouse. The read terminates 4 residues ahead of where the CDR3 ends, so the germline J gene completes it. The chain is built from TRBV19 and TRBJ1-1; the match to TRBD1 covers 7 bases. V trimming: 2 bases; J trimming: 1 base; junction bases outside the gene matches: 5. Germline-derived CDR1 and CDR2 are FNHDT and SITEND (reference sequence). This CDR3 is 15 amino acids long. The chain's CDR3 is CASSINAGGNTEVFF. CDR3 DNA, as far as it was read: TGTGCCAGCAGTATTAACGCAGGGGGGAACACA.

This clone was recorded many times. Genes here carry mouse names. The sequenced fragment ends 4 residues before the CDR3 boundary, so the rest is inferred from the germline J gene. Other DNA sequences in the same sample also yield this CDR3. The chain employs TRBV5 and TRBJ2-5; 7 bases fit TRBD1. CDR1 LGHNA and CDR2 YNLKQL come from the germline V gene (reference sequence). Trimming cost V 0 bases and J 3 bases; bases outside gene matches: 0. This CDR3 spans 14 amino acids. CDR3 DNA, as far as it was read: TGTGCCAGCAGCCAAGACAGGGGGCAAGAC. Protein: CASSQDRGQD. The full CDR3 sequence reads CASSQDRGQDTQYF.

With respect to this clone: These gene names are mouse names. The DNA ends 4 residues before the CDR3 does, and the rest of the CDR3 is filled in from the germline J gene. This sample includes further DNA sequences coding for the same CDR3. The chain employs TRBV5 and TRBJ2-1; 9 positions match TRBD2. Germline V gene data show CDR1 as LGHNA and CDR2 as YNLKQL (reference sequence). The CDR3 is 14 residues long. The covered CDR3 bases are TGTGCCAGCAGCCCCGACTGGGGGCGGGCT. Amino acid sequence: CASSPDWGRA. The complete CDR3 sequence is CASSPDWGRAEQFF.